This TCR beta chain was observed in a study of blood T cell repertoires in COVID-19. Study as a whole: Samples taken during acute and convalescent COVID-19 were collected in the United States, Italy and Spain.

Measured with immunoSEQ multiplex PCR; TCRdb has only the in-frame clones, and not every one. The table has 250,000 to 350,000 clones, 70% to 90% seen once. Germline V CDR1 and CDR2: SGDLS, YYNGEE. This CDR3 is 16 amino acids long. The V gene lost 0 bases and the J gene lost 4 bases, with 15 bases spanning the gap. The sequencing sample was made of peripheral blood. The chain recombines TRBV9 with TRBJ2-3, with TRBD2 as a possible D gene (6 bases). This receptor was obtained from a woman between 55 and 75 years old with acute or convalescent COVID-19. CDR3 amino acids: CASSVGFREFADTQYF. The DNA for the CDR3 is TGTGCCAGCAGCGTAGGTTTCCGGGAGTTCGCAGATACGCAGTATTTT. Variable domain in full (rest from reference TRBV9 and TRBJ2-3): DSGVTQTPKHLITATGQRVTLRCSPRSGDLSVYWYQQSLDQGLQFLIQYYNGEERAKGNILERFSAQQFPDLHSELNLSSLELGDSALYFCASSVGFREFADTQYFGPGTRLTVL.